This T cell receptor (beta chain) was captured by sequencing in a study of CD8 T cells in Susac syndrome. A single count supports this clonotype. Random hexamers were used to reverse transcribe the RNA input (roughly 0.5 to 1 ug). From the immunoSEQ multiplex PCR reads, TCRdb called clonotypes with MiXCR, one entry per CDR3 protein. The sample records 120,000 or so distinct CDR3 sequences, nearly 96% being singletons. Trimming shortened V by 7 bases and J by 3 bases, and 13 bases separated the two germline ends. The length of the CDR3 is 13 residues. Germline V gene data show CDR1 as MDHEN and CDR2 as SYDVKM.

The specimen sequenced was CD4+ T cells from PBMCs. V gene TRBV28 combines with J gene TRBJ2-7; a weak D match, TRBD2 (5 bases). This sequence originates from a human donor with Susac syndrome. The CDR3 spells CASNKGLVYEQYF. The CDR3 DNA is TGTGCCAGCAATAAAGGACTTGTCTACGAGCAGTACTTC.